This TCR beta chain was observed in a study of blood T cell repertoires in COVID-19. Looking at the study overall: The origin of the acute and convalescent COVID-19 samples was the United States, Italy and Spain. The cDNA or gDNA used as material had been derived from T cells, B-cell-depleted T cells, or PBMCs.

This clone was seen only once. Germline V gene lookup returns CDR1 SGHRS and CDR2 YFSETQ. There are 13 residues in the CDR3. Trimming took off 0 bases at V and 9 bases at J, with 10 bases between the two ends. Authors' analysis steps: Researchers report that nucleated cell counts were estimated from reference gene primer amplification. Libraries were prepared by immunoSEQ multiplex PCR; TCRdb keeps only in-frame clonotypes and omits some of them. That table furnishes V, J and clone size, whereas the DNA furnished D and trimming. Of about 100,000 clones in the sample, 90% to 95% were seen once. The TCR originated in a human donor in a cohort sampled during active COVID-19. The source material was peripheral blood. The chain joins TRBV5-1 to TRBJ1-3, with D unresolved. The CDR3 reads CASSLGGWSTIYF. The CDR3 DNA reads as TGCGCCAGCAGCTTGGGAGGGTGGAGCACCATATATTTT.